The clone carrying this TCR beta chain was detected a few times. Its antigen is unknown. Produced via immunoSEQ multiplex PCR; TCRdb's table is partial and in-frame only. The data contain around 450,000 clones, roughly 89% of them singletons. This record comes from a study of Ad26.COV2.S vaccination and SARS-CoV-2 variants. Whole-study findings and limits: Substantial response breadth was reportedly seen for spike-specific CD8+ and CD4+ T cells after vaccination.

This sample's treatment: over 15 received Ad26.COV2.S at low or high dose, single or two shots; 5 received placebo; per-sample allocation not given. The investigators took samples on day 63 after the first vaccine or placebo injection. Trimming took 6 bases from V and 4 from J, leaving 10 bases between them. Germline values: CDR1 KGHSH, CDR2 LQKENI. CDR3 length: 12 residues. The clonotype originates from a person aged 18-60 years who received the Ad26.COV2.S COVID-19 vaccine or a placebo. The V and J genes are TRBV18 and TRBJ2-7; D possibly corresponds to TRBD2 (6 bases). The sequenced sample was peripheral blood, obtained in a trial of Ad26.COV2.S vaccine versus placebo. The CDR3 DNA reads as TGTGCCAGCTCCTCCGGGGGATACGAGCAGTACTTC. This gives the protein CASSSGGYEQYF.